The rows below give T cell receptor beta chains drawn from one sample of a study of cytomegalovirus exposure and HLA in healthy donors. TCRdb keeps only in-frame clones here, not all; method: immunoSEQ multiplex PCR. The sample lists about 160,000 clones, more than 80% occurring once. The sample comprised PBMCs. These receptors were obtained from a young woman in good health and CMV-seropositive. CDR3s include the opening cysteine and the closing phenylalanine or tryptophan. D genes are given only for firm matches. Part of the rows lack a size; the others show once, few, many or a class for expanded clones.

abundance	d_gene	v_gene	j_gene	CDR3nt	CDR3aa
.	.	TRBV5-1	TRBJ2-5	TGCGCCAGCAGCCTAGACAGTTTCAGGGAGACCCAGTACTTC	CASSLDSFRETQYF
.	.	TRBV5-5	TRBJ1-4	TGTGCCAGCAGCTCTCTCCGGGAAGGTGAAAAACTGTTTTTT	CASSSLREGEKLFF
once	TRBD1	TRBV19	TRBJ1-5	TGTGCCAGTAGTACCCATGGGACAGGGGCAAATCAGCCCCAGCATTTT	CASSTHGTGANQPQHF
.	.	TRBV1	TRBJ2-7	TGCACCAGCAGCCAAGAGCCTAGCGGAGTTTACGAGCAGTACTTC	CTSSQEPSGVYEQYF
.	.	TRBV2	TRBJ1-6	TGTGCCAGCAGTGAATTGAGACAGACCCAATATTCACCCCTCCACTTT	CASSELRQTQYSPLHF
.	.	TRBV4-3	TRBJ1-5	TGCGCCAGCAGCCAAGGTACAGATAATCAGCCCCAGCATTTT	CASSQGTDNQPQHF
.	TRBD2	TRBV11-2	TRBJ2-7	TGTGCCAGCAGCTTGGTAGCGGGGGGGCCGCTCGAGCAGTACTTC	CASSLVAGGPLEQYF
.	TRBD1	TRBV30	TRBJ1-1	TGTGCCGGGAGGACAGGCGTCATGAACACTGAAGCTTTCTTT	CAGRTGVMNTEAFF
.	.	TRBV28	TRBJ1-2	TGTGCCAGCAGTTTACCTGGCTCGGGCCGCGGGGGCGCAGTGGCCCACTATGGCTACACCTTC	CASSLPGSGRGGAVAHYGYTF
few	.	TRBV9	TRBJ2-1	TGTGCCAGCAGCGTAATGGACAGCTCCTACAATGAGCAGTTCTTC	CASSVMDSSYNEQFF
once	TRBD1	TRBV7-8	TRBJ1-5	TGTGCCAGCAGCTCCGACAGGGGCAATCAGCCCCAGCATTTT	CASSSDRGNQPQHF
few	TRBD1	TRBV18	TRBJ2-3	TGTGCCAGCTCACCACCTTCGGACAGGGTTCAAACAGATACGCAGTATTTT	CASSPPSDRVQTDTQYF
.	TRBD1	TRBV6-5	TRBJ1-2	TGTGCCAGCACCACTAGACAGGGCGGTGATGGCTACACCTTC	CASTTRQGGDGYTF
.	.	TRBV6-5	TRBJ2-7	TGTGCCAGCAGTTATTTAGCGGACTCCTACGAGCAGTACTTC	CASSYLADSYEQYF
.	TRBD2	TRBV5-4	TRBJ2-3	TGTGCCAGCAGCTTCGGGGGGGCCCTCACAGATACGCAGTATTTT	CASSFGGALTDTQYF
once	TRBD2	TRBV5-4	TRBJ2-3	TGTGCCAGCAGCTGGGGACTAGCGGGGGGCCGGGATACGCAGTATTTT	CASSWGLAGGRDTQYF
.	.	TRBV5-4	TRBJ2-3	TGTGCCAGCAGCTTAGTGGGGCCCGAAGATACGCAGTATTTT	CASSLVGPEDTQYF
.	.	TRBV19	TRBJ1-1	TGTGCCAGTAGTAGGGGCTGGGTGGGGGGTAACGTTGAAGCTTTCTTT	CASSRGWVGGNVEAFF
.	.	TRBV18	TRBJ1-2	TGTGCCAGCTCATCGGGATTCTATGGCTACACCTTC	CASSSGFYGYTF
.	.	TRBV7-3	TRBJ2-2	TGTGCCAGCAGCTTAGTTCCCCGTGTAGGGGAGCTGTTTTTT	CASSLVPRVGELFF
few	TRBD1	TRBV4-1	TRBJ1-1	TGCGCCAGCAGCCAGGGACAGGGGGCGACCATCGCTTTCTTT	CASSQGQGATIAFF
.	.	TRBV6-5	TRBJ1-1	TGTGCCAGCAGTTACGGGCGGGGATCCAAGACTGAAGCTTTCTTT	CASSYGRGSKTEAFF
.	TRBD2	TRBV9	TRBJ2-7	TGTGCCAGCAGCGTAGAGGCTAGCGGGGCCTACGAGCAGTACTTC	CASSVEASGAYEQYF
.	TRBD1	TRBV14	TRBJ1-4	TGTGCCAGCAGCCAGATGACAGGGTCTTTTGAAAAACTGTTTTTT	CASSQMTGSFEKLFF
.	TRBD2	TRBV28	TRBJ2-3	TGTGCCAGCAGTTTCAGCGGGGAGGCAGATACGCAGTATTTT	CASSFSGEADTQYF
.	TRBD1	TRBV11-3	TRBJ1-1	TGTGCCAGCAGCTTCGTCCCCGGGACAGGGGATGACACTGAAGCTTTCTTT	CASSFVPGTGDDTEAFF
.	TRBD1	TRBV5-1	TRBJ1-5	TGCGCCAGCAGCTCCACCGGGACAGGGGGCGAGCCCCAGCATTTT	CASSSTGTGGEPQHF
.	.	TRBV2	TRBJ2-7	TGTGCCAGCAAACTCTACGAGCAGTACTTC	CASKLYEQYF
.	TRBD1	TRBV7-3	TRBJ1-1	TGTGCCAGCAGCTCAAGACAGGGGGCGCGTCCTACTGAAGCTTTCTTT	CASSSRQGARPTEAFF
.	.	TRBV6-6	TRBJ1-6	TGTGCCAGCAGTGGGAGAGACAGGTTTTCCCTCCACTTT	CASSGRDRFSLHF
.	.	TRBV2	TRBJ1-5	TGTGCCAGCGCTAGGACAGACATCAATCAGCCCCAGCATTTT	CASARTDINQPQHF
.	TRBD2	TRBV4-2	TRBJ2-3	TGTGCCAGCAGCCGGGAAACGGCGGGGGACACAGATACGCAGTATTTT	CASSRETAGDTDTQYF
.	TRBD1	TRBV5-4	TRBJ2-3	TGTGCCAGCAGCTTTCCTCAGGGGGCTGGGGCAGATACGCAGTATTTT	CASSFPQGAGADTQYF
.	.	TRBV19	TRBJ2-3	TGTGCCAGTAGTACCAGGGTCACAGATACGCAGTATTTT	CASSTRVTDTQYF
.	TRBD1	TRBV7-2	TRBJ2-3	TGTGCCAGCAGCTTTCGGACAGGGGTATACGATACGCAGTATTTT	CASSFRTGVYDTQYF
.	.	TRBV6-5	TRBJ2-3	TGTGCCAGCGCAGACTTGACAGATACGCAGTATTTT	CASADLTDTQYF
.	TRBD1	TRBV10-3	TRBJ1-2	TGTGCCATCGGGGACAGGGGGACCTATGGCTACACCTTC	CAIGDRGTYGYTF
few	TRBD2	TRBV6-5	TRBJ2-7	TGTGCCAGCAGTTACTCTAGCGGGGGGGCCTACGAGCAGTACTTC	CASSYSSGGAYEQYF
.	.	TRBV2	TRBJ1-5	TGTGCCAGCAGTGAAGATTATAGTCAGCCCCAGCATTTT	CASSEDYSQPQHF
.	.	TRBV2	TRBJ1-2	TGTGCCAGCCGAGAAGGGCAAGGGGGTTACCATGGCTACACCTTC	CASREGQGGYHGYTF
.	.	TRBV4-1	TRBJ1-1	TGCGCCAGCACCGGAACGTGGGCAGGGAGGGAAGCTTTCTTT	CASTGTWAGREAFF
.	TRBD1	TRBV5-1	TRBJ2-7	TGCGCCAGCAGCCTGGGACAGATCTACGAGCAGTACTTC	CASSLGQIYEQYF
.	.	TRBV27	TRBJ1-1	TGTGCCAGCGGGCGCACTGAAGCTTTCTTT	CASGRTEAFF
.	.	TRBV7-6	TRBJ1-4	TGTGCCAGCAGCGCCCGGGGTTTGAGAGAAAAACTGTTTTTT	CASSARGLREKLFF
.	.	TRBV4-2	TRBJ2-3	TGTGCCAGCAGCCAAGGGGACATTGGAAGACCAGATACGCAGTATTTT	CASSQGDIGRPDTQYF
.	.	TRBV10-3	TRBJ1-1	TGTGCCATCAGTGAGGGGCAGGGAACGTCGGCTTTCTTT	CAISEGQGTSAFF
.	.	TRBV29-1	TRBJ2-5	TGCAGCGTCCATCAGGGGATAGAGACCCAGTACTTC	CSVHQGIETQYF
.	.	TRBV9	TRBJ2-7	TGTGCCAGCAGCGTGTCGCCGGGACACCCAGAGCAGTACTTC	CASSVSPGHPEQYF
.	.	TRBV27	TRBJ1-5	TGTGCCAGCAGTTTAGGACAGTCGAATCAGCCCCGGCATTTT	CASSLGQSNQPRHF
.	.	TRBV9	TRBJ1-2	TGTGCCGGCAGCGTAGGAAGAACAGTCTATGGCTACACCTTC	CAGSVGRTVYGYTF
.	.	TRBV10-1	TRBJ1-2	TGCGCCAGCAGTGAGTCAGGAAGGGGGAAGAAGTGCTATGGCTACACCTTC	CASSESGRGKKCYGYTF
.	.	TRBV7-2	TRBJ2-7	TGTGCCAGCAGCCACAGGGCCTTGGCGGCCTTCTACGAGCAGTACTTC	CASSHRALAAFYEQYF
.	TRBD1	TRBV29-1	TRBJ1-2	TGCAGCGTTGATATGGGACAGGGGGCAACCTATGGCTACACCTTC	CSVDMGQGATYGYTF
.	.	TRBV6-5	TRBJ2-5	TGTGCCAGCAGTTACTCTCGGGAGACCCAGTACTTC	CASSYSRETQYF
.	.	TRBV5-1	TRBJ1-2	TGCGCCAGCAGCTTGGGGGGCAGGCTGCATGGCTACACCTTC	CASSLGGRLHGYTF
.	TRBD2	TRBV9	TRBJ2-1	TGTGCCAGCAGCACTCGGGGGGGCCTCGGCAATGAGCAGTTCTTC	CASSTRGGLGNEQFF
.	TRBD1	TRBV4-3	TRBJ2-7	TGCGCCAGCAGCCATGGGACAGGGTCGTACGAGCAGTACTTC	CASSHGTGSYEQYF
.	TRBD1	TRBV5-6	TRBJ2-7	TGTGCCAGCAGCTCCAGACAGGGTAATCCCTACGAGCAGTACTTC	CASSSRQGNPYEQYF